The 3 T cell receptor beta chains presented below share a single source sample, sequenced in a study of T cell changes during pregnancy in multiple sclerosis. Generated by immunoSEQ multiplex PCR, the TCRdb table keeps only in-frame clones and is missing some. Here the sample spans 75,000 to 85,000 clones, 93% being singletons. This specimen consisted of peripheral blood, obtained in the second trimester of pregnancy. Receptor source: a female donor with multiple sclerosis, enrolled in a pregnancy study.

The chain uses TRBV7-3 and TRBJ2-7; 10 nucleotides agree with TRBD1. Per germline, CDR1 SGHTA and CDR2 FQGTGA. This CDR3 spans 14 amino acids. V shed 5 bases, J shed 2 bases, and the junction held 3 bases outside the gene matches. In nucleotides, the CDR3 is TGTGCCAGCAGCCCGGGGACAGGGGCCTACGAGCAGTACTTC. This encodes CASSPGTGAYEQYF.

The CDR3 DNA sequence: TGTGCCAGTCACAGGGGGCGCGAGTCAAGATTCTACGAGCAGTACTTC. The encoded protein is CASHRGRESRFYEQYF. V and J are TRBV28 and TRBJ2-7, with 9 bases lining up with TRBD1. Germline loops: CDR1 MDHEN, CDR2 SYDVKM. CDR3 length equals 16 residues. V lost 9 bases, J lost 3 bases, and 15 bases stayed unmatched.

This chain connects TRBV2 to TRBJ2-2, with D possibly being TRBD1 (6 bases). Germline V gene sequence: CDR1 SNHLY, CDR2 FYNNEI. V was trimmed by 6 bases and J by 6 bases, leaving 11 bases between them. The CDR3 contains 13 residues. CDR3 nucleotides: TGTGCCAGCAGGTCAGAGGGGGCCGGGGAGCTGTTTTTT. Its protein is CASRSEGAGELFF.